A selection of T cell receptor beta chains follows, all from one sample in a study of blood T cell repertoires in COVID-19. Produced via immunoSEQ multiplex PCR; TCRdb's table is partial and in-frame only. Of 230,000 or so clones in the sample, approximately 88% were seen once. Sample: PBMCs or T cells enriched from blood (not recorded which). Receptors originate from a woman in her thirties or forties with acute COVID-19. Both conserved end residues are part of each CDR3. The D gene is left open where the match is weak. The size entry is marked missing in some rows and otherwise reads once, few, many or a size class.

V gene	clone size	CDR3 length	D gene	J gene	CDR3 DNA	CDR3 protein
TRBV11-2	NA	14	NA	TRBJ1-1	TGTGCCAGCAGCGTCCGGGACATGCTCACTGAAGCTTTCTTT	CASSVRDMLTEAFF
TRBV5-4	NA	12	NA	TRBJ1-2	TGTGCCAGCAGCGACGGGGTCTATGGCTACACCTTC	CASSDGVYGYTF
TRBV6-5	NA	12	NA	TRBJ1-4	TGTGCCAGCCACCTGACAGAAGGAAAACTGTTTTTT	CASHLTEGKLFF
TRBV5-1	NA	13	NA	TRBJ1-1	TGCGCCAGCAGCTCGGACCGGGGCACTGAAGCTTTCTTT	CASSSDRGTEAFF
TRBV18	NA	15	TRBD2	TRBJ2-7	TGTGCCAGCTCACCAGCGGGACTAGCATCTTACGAGCAGTACTTC	CASSPAGLASYEQYF
TRBV11-2	NA	13	NA	TRBJ1-1	TGTGCCAGCAGCCATGAGGGTGGGACTGAAGCTTTCTTT	CASSHEGGTEAFF
TRBV6-1	NA	17	TRBD2	TRBJ2-3	TGTGCCAGCAGTGAAGCATTGGCGGGAGTACGCACAGATACGCAGTATTTT	CASSEALAGVRTDTQYF
TRBV5-4	NA	15	TRBD1	TRBJ2-7	TGTGCCAGCAGCTTGGGGGGGACAGGGGGGACCGAGCAGTACTTC	CASSLGGTGGTEQYF
TRBV5-1	NA	15	TRBD1	TRBJ2-1	TGCGCCAGCAGCGCCCGGGACAGGGGCCAGGGTGAGCAGTTCTTC	CASSARDRGQGEQFF
TRBV5-1	NA	13	TRBD1	TRBJ1-1	TGCGCCAGCAGCTTGGCCGGGACAGGATCCGCTTTCTTT	CASSLAGTGSAFF
TRBV5-5	NA	15	NA	TRBJ1-1	TGTGCCAGCAGCTTGGAACCGAGAATGAACACTGAAGCTTTCTTT	CASSLEPRMNTEAFF
TRBV3-1/TRBV3-2	NA	17	NA	TRBJ2-2	TGTGCCAGCAGGAGGCCGGATCGCGGATTGAACACCGGGGAGCTGTTTTTT	CASRRPDRGLNTGELFF
TRBV4-3	once	15	TRBD1	TRBJ2-7	TGCGCCAGCAGCCCACACAGACAGGGGCCCTACGAGCAGTACTTC	CASSPHRQGPYEQYF
TRBV19	NA	15	NA	TRBJ1-1	TGTGCCAGTAGTATTGGAACTAGAGGGAACACTGAAGCTTTCTTT	CASSIGTRGNTEAFF
TRBV27	few	16	TRBD1	TRBJ2-2	TGTGCCAGCAGTTTCGGACAGGGCGCAAACACCGGGGAGCTGTTTTTT	CASSFGQGANTGELFF
TRBV5-4	NA	14	NA	TRBJ2-5	TGTGCCAGCAGCTTGATCAGGTCCCAAGAGACCCAGTACTTC	CASSLIRSQETQYF
TRBV29-1	few	13	NA	TRBJ2-1	TGCAGCGTTGCGAGGGGGGGCGGCAATGAGCAGTTCTTC	CSVARGGGNEQFF
TRBV2	NA	14	TRBD1	TRBJ2-2	TGTGCCAGCAGTGCCCGACAGGGGGCCGGGGAGCTGTTTTTT	CASSARQGAGELFF
TRBV27	NA	17	NA	TRBJ1-4	TGTGCCAGCAGTTTACGGGGCAGGGGCTTGGATAATGAAAAACTGTTTTTT	CASSLRGRGLDNEKLFF
TRBV30	NA	13	NA	TRBJ1-6	TGTGCCTGGACCACAGGCCCAAATTCACCCCTCCACTTT	CAWTTGPNSPLHF
TRBV11-2	NA	16	TRBD1	TRBJ1-2	TGTGCCAGCAGTCTTCGACAGGGCGGGTATAACTATGGCTACACCTTC	CASSLRQGGYNYGYTF
TRBV6-7	NA	15	TRBD2	TRBJ2-3	TGTGCCAGCAGAAAACTAGCGGTGCGGGCAGATACGCAGTATTTT	CASRKLAVRADTQYF
TRBV7-2	NA	16	NA	TRBJ1-5	TGTGCCAGCAGCTTCGCCCCTACAGGGTCTAGTCAGCCCCAGCATTTT	CASSFAPTGSSQPQHF